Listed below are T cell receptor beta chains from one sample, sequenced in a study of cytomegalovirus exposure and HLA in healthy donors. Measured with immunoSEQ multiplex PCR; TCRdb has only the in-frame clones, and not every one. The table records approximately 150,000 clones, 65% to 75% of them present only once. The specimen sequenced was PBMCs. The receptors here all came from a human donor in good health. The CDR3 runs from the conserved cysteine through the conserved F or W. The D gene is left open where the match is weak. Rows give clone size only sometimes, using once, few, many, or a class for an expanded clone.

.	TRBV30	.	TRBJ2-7	CAWSTGNYEQYF	TGTGCCTGGAGTACAGGGAACTACGAGCAGTACTTC
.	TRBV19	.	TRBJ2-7	CASSIPGTAEYEQYF	TGTGCCAGTAGTATCCCCGGGACTGCTGAGTACGAGCAGTACTTC
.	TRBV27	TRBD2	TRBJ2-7	CASSLSGGLPTYEQYF	TGTGCCAGCAGTTTATCGGGGGGGTTACCCACCTACGAGCAGTACTTC
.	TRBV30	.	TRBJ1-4	CAWSAGAGVKGEKLFF	TGTGCCTGGAGTGCCGGCGCAGGGGTAAAGGGAGAAAAACTGTTTTTT
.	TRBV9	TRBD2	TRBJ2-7	CASSASGTVYEQYF	TGTGCCAGCAGCGCTAGCGGGACCGTCTACGAGCAGTACTTC
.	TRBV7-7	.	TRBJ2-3	CASSLGGFTDTQYF	TGTGCTAGCAGCTTAGGAGGCTTCACAGATACGCAGTATTTT
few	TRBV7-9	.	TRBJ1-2	CASSFSGPTNYGYTF	TGTGCCAGCAGCTTCAGTGGGCCCACTAACTATGGCTACACCTTC
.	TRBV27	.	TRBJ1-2	CASSIQGRSDYGYTF	TGTGCCAGCAGTATACAGGGCCGGTCGGACTATGGCTACACCTTC
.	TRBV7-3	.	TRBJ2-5	CASSTRVRETQYF	TGTGCCAGCAGCACCAGGGTTAGAGAGACCCAGTACTTC
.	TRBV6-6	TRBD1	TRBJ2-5	CASRSDRGQETQYF	TGTGCCAGCAGGTCCGACAGGGGCCAAGAGACCCAGTACTTC
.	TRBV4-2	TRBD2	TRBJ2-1	CASSQASGSYNEQFF	TGTGCCAGCAGCCAGGCTAGCGGCTCCTACAATGAGCAGTTCTTC
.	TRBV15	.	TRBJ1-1	CATSRGTLAANTEAFF	TGTGCCACCAGCAGAGGGACACTTGCGGCGAACACTGAAGCTTTCTTT
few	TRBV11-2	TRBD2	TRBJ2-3	CASSFGLAGESDTQYF	TGTGCCAGCAGCTTTGGACTAGCGGGCGAATCGGATACGCAGTATTTT
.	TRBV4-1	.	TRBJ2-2	CASSPRDPRPGELFF	TGCGCCAGCAGCCCGCGGGACCCTCGACCCGGGGAGCTGTTTTTT
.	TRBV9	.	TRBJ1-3	CASSVDGSGNTIYF	TGTGCCAGCAGCGTAGACGGCTCTGGAAACACCATATATTTT
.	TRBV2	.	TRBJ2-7	CASRSRGSVYEQYF	TGTGCCAGCAGGTCCAGGGGATCGGTGTACGAGCAGTACTTC
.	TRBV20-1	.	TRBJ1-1	CSAPQGLGAFF	TGCAGTGCCCCGCAGGGGCTGGGGGCTTTCTTT
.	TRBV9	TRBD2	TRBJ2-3	CASSSRLAGSTDTQYF	TGTGCCAGCAGCTCCCGACTAGCGGGGAGCACAGATACGCAGTATTTT
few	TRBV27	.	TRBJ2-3	CASGHGGLTDTQYF	TGTGCCAGCGGCCACGGGGGACTCACAGATACGCAGTATTTT
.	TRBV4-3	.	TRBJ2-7	CASSQDFARGYEQYF	TGCGCCAGCAGCCAAGATTTTGCCCGGGGTTACGAGCAGTACTTC
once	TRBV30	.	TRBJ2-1	CAWSPDYLSYNEQFF	TGTGCCTGGAGTCCGGACTACTTGTCCTACAATGAGCAGTTCTTC
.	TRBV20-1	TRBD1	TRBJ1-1	CSPQGDTEAFF	TGCAGTCCTCAGGGGGACACTGAAGCTTTCTTT
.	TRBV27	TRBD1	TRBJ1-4	CASSSIPGQGYEKLFF	TGTGCCAGCAGTTCAATCCCGGGACAGGGATATGAAAAACTGTTTTTT
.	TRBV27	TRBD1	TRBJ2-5	CASSFSGTGQETQYF	TGTGCCAGCAGTTTCTCTGGGACAGGCCAAGAGACCCAGTACTTC
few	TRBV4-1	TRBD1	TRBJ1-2	CASSQVVGTGPYGYTF	TGCGCCAGCAGCCAAGTCGTCGGGACAGGCCCTTATGGCTACACCTTC
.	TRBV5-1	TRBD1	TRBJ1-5	CASSLGTGSQPQHF	TGCGCCAGCAGCTTGGGGACAGGTTCGCAGCCCCAGCATTTT
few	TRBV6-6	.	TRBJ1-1	CASRPNFEGTEAFF	TGTGCCAGCAGACCCAACTTTGAGGGCACTGAAGCTTTCTTT
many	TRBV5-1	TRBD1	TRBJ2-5	CASSRAGGYETQYF	TGCGCCAGCAGCCGGGCAGGGGGCTACGAGACCCAGTACTTC
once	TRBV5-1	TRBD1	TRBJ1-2	CASSLGQGGYTF	TGCGCCAGCAGCTTGGGACAGGGTGGCTACACCTTC
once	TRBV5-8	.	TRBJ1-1	CASSLARNTEAFF	TGTGCCAGCAGCTTGGCCAGGAACACTGAAGCTTTCTTT
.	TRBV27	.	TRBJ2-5	CASRSFGETQYF	TGTGCCAGCCGTAGCTTTGGAGAGACCCAGTACTTC
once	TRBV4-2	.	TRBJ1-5	CASSQETQYNQPQHF	TGTGCCAGCAGCCAAGAAACGCAGTACAATCAGCCCCAGCATTTT
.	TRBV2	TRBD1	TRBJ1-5	CASSATGGGQPQHF	TGTGCCAGCAGTGCAACAGGGGGCGGTCAGCCCCAGCATTTT
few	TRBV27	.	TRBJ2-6	CASSFARGSGANVLTF	TGTGCCAGCAGTTTCGCCAGGGGCTCTGGGGCCAACGTCCTGACTTTC
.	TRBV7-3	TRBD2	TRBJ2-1	CASSPTSGDEQFF	TGTGCCAGCAGCCCGACTAGCGGGGATGAGCAGTTCTTC
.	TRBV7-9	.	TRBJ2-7	CSSSRDFLGEQYF	TGTTCCAGCAGCCGGGACTTCTTGGGTGAGCAGTACTTC
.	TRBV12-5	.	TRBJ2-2	CASGLWGAGELFF	TGTGCTAGTGGTCTCTGGGGGGCCGGGGAGCTGTTTTTT
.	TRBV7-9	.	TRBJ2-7	CSSSTTAGNRSYEQYF	TGTTCCAGCAGCACCACGGCGGGGAACAGATCCTACGAGCAGTACTTC
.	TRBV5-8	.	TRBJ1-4	CASSPQATNEKLFF	TGTGCCAGCAGCCCACAGGCAACTAATGAAAAACTGTTTTTT
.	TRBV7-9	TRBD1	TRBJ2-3	CASSPRDRQDTQYF	TGTGCCAGCAGCCCCCGGGACAGACAAGATACGCAGTATTTT
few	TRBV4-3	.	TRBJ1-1	CASSQEPGGAHNTEAFF	TGCGCCAGCAGCCAAGAGCCGGGGGGCGCTCACAACACTGAAGCTTTCTTT
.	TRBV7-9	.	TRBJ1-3	CASSFVSRSGNTIYF	TGTGCCAGCAGCTTTGTTTCTCGGTCTGGAAACACCATATATTTT
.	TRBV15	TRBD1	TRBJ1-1	CATSSDRVGTEAFF	TGTGCCACCAGCAGTGACAGGGTTGGCACTGAAGCTTTCTTT